Shown below are 13 T cell receptor beta chains from a single sample sequenced in a study of beta chain features in type 1 diabetes. Sequenced material consisted of expressed TCRB transcripts (all of the isolated RNA was reverse transcribed). Profiled with immunoSEQ multiplex PCR; TCRdb holds only in-frame clones, not every one. The sample contains about 150,000 clones, 8.5% to 12% of which appear only once. Material: naive CD4+ T cells from blood. Receptors were obtained from a man aged 18 to 29 in good health.

This clone was recorded a few times. The chain recombines TRBV5-4 with TRBJ2-2; 10 bases line up with TRBD2. CDR1 is SGHNT and CDR2 is YYREEE in the germline V gene (reference sequence). V lost 4 bases and J lost 5; bases outside the gene matches: 5. This CDR3 has 15 residues. This CDR3 reads CASSPGTSVTGELFF. In nucleotides, the CDR3 is TGTGCCAGCAGCCCAGGGACTAGCGTGACCGGGGAGCTGTTTTTT.

The rearrangement uses TRBV11-2 and TRBJ1-3; D is perhaps TRBD1 (5 bases). Per the germline V gene, CDR1 is SGHAT and CDR2 is FQNNGV. With 5 bases removed from V and 3 bases from J, the gap between germline ends came to 11 bases. The CDR3 covers 14 residues. The CDR3 is CASSQPTGGNTIYF. The CDR3 DNA is TGTGCCAGCAGCCAACCCACAGGTGGAAACACCATATATTTT.

Only a few counts were recorded for this clone. The chain couples TRBV11-2 to TRBJ1-1, with D perhaps TRBD1 (5 bases). There are 14 residues in the CDR3. Germline V gives CDR1 SGHAT, CDR2 FQNNGV. The V and J ends lost 3 bases and 7 bases respectively, with 15 bases between them. This chain's CDR3 is CASSLDGGTSEAFF. DNA of the CDR3: TGTGCCAGCAGCTTGGATGGGGGGACGAGTGAAGCTTTCTTT.

This clone came up a few times. V usage is TRBV27 and J usage is TRBJ1-5; D is uncertain. The CDR3 contains 14 residues. V shed 3 bases and J shed 0 bases, with 6 bases lying between them. Germline V gene lookup returns CDR1 MNHEY and CDR2 SMNVEV (reference sequence). The CDR3 coding sequence is TGTGCCAGCAGTTTCCTAGATAGCAATCAGCCCCAGCATTTT. Encoded protein: CASSFLDSNQPQHF.

This sequence joins TRBV11-2 and TRBJ2-5; TRBD2 matches at 15 bases. Germline-derived CDR1 and CDR2 are SGHAT and FQNNGV. The V gene end was trimmed by 3 bases and the J gene end by 5 bases; junction bases not matched to a gene: 4. The CDR3 consists of 16 residues. DNA of the CDR3: TGTGCCAGCAGCTTTGGGACTAGCGGGGGGTTTGAGACCCAGTACTTC. Its translation: CASSFGTSGGFETQYF.

The sample holds a few counts of this clone. The genes are TRBV5-1 and TRBJ2-2; 7 nucleotides agree with TRBD1. Germline CDR1 and CDR2: SGHRS and YFSETQ. J gave up 5 bases and V 2 bases, and 6 bases lay outside the gene matches. The CDR3 is 15 amino acids. The CDR3 loop reads CASSFRQGRTGELFF. DNA of the CDR3: TGCGCCAGCAGCTTTAGACAGGGACGGACCGGGGAGCTGTTTTTT.

V and J are TRBV2 and TRBJ1-3; maybe TRBD1 (5 bases). Deletions cut 2 bases from V and 6 bases from J, with 11 bases between. The CDR3 extends over 14 amino acids. Germline assignment: CDR1 SNHLY and CDR2 FYNNEI. The CDR3 coding sequence is TGTGCCAGCAGTGAACAGGGATGGGAAAACACCATATATTTT. Its protein is CASSEQGWENTIYF.

This clone was seen more than once but under ten times. This sequence joins TRBV10-3 and TRBJ1-2; 10 bases map to TRBD1. The germline gives CDR1 ENHRY, CDR2 SYGVKD. The V gene end was trimmed by 6 bases and the J gene end by 4 bases; junction bases not matched to a gene: 11. The CDR3 contains 16 residues. CDR3 bases: TGTGCCATCAGCGCAGACAGGGGGCAAACGGTCTATGGCTACACCTTC. It yields the protein CAISADRGQTVYGYTF.

This clone was seen at least ten times. The chain uses TRBV5-4 and TRBJ2-5, with D unresolved. The germline V and J ends were trimmed by 1 base and 4 bases, with 8 bases remaining between them. Germline V gene sequence: CDR1 SGHNT, CDR2 YYREEE (reference sequence). The CDR3 runs to 13 residues. The CDR3 coding sequence is TGTGCCAGCAGCTTGAAGGCAGGAGAGACCCAGTACTTC. This gives the protein CASSLKAGETQYF.

The table lists this clone with a few counts. The chain employs TRBV5-4 and TRBJ1-1, with D unresolved. Trimming took off 3 bases at V and 0 bases at J, with 6 bases between the two ends. The CDR3 covers 13 residues. Germline V CDR1 and CDR2: SGHNT, YYREEE (reference sequence). CDR3 coding DNA: TGTGCCAGCAGCTCCACAGTGAACACTGAAGCTTTCTTT. Residues: CASSSTVNTEAFF.

The chain couples TRBV9 to TRBJ2-5; D possibly corresponds to TRBD2 (6 bases). V gave up 4 bases and J gave up 3 bases, with 7 bases separating them. The CDR3 length is 12 residues. Germline CDR1 and CDR2: SGDLS and YYNGEE. The CDR3: CASSPGEETQYF. The CDR3 DNA is TGTGCCAGCAGCCCGGGGGAAGAGACCCAGTACTTC.

The gene calls are TRBV30 and TRBJ1-1, with D maybe TRBD1 (5 bases). The CDR3 sequence is 16 residues long. Trimming removed 3 bases from V and 5 bases from J, with 22 bases in between. Looked up from germline, CDR1 is GTSNPN and CDR2 is SVGIG (reference sequence). The chain's CDR3 is CAWRSPVGPRGTEAFF. Written as DNA, the CDR3 is TGTGCCTGGAGATCTCCGGTCGGACCCCGGGGGACTGAAGCTTTCTTT.

This clone was recorded at least ten times. The chain links TRBV19 to TRBJ2-1; 9 bases align to TRBD1. This CDR3 region has 13 residues. Trimming took 4 bases from V and 8 from J; bases not matched to a gene: 3. Germline loops: CDR1 LNHDA, CDR2 SQIVND (reference sequence). DNA for the CDR3: TGTGCCAGTAGTAGGGGACAGGGTGATGAGCAGTTCTTC. It specifies CASSRGQGDEQFF. The full variable domain, completed using reference TRBV19 and TRBJ2-1, is DGGITQSPKYLFRKEGQNVTLSCEQNLNHDAMYWYRQDPGQGLRLIYYSQIVNDFQKGDIAEGYSVSREKKESFPLTVTSAQKNPTAFYLCASSRGQGDEQFFGPGTRLTVL.